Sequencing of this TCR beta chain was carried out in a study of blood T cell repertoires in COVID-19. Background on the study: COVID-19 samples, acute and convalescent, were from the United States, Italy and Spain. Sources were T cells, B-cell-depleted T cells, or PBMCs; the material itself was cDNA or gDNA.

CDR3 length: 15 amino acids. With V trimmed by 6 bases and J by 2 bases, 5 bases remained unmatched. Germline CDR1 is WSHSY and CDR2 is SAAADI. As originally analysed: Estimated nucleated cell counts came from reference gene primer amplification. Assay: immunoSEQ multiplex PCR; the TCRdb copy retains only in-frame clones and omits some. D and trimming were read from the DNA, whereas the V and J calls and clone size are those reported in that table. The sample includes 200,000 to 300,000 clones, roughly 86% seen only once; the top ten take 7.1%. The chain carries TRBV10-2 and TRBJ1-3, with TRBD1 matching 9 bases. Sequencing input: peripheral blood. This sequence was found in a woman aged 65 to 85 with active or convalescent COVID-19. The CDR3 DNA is TGCGCCAGCAGGTCCGGGACAGGGACTGGAAACACCATATATTTT. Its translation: CASRSGTGTGNTIYF.